Given below is one T cell receptor (beta chain) in context. The sample comes from a study of cytomegalovirus exposure and HLA in healthy donors. From germline, CDR1 is SGHRS and CDR2 YFSETQ. Trimming removed 2 bases at V and 7 bases at J, with 10 bases between. This CDR3 is 14 amino acids long. With 60 Vbeta and 13 Jbeta primers, the PCR was carried out. Clones were sequenced by immunoSEQ multiplex PCR, and TCRdb holds only the in-frame ones, with some missing. Of roughly 180,000 clones listed, 80% to 90% were seen once; the top ten hold approximately 0.8%. Specimen: PBMCs. The clonotype originates from a woman between 18 and 29 years old in good health and CMV-seronegative. The chain carries TRBV5-1 and TRBJ1-6; possible D gene TRBD1, 6 bases. CDR3 sequence: CASSLPGDNSPLHF. The CDR3 DNA reads as TGCGCCAGCAGCTTACCAGGGGACAATTCACCCCTCCACTTT. The variable domain in full, completed from reference TRBV5-1 and TRBJ1-6, reads KAGVTQTPRYLIKTRGQQVTLSCSPISGHRSVSWYQQTPGQGLQFLFEYFSETQRNKGNFPGRFSGRQFSNSRSEMNVSTLELGDSALYLCASSLPGDNSPLHFGNGTRLTVT.